This T cell receptor beta chain comes out of a study of cytomegalovirus exposure and HLA in healthy donors. Study findings and constraints: Reportedly, HLA-A and HLA-B alleles of most subjects were accurately predicted from TCR beta.

PCR involved 60 Vbeta and 13 Jbeta primers. Profiled with immunoSEQ multiplex PCR; TCRdb holds only in-frame clones, not every one. In the table there are 110,000 or so clones, over 75% of which are singletons. The CDR3 covers 12 residues. V lost 10 bases and J lost 8, with 15 bases in between. Germline V gene data show CDR1 as LNHDA and CDR2 as SQIVND (reference sequence). Donors in the study were healthy people who gave bone marrow. Regarding this clone: The antigen is not known.

The receptor was derived from a woman aged 18 to 35 in good health and CMV-seronegative. Source material: PBMCs. The chain carries TRBV19 and TRBJ1-5; D gene unclear. Written as DNA, the CDR3 is TGTGCCATAGGAGGTCCGTGGGAGCCCCAGCATTTT. This codes for CAIGGPWEPQHF.